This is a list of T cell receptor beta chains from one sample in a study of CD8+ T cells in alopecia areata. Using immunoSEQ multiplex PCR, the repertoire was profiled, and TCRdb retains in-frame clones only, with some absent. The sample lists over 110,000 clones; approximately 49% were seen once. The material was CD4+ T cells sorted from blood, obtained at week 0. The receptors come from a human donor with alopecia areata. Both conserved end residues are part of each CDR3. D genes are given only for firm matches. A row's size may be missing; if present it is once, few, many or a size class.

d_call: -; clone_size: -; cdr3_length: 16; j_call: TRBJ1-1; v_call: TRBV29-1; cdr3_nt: TGCAGCGTTGAAGATGTAAGGGGCTGGTTGAACACTGAAGCCTTCTTT; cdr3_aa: CSVEDVRGWLNTEAFF
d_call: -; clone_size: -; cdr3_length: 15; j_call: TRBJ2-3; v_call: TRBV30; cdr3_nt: TGTGCCTGGAATCCTCTGGTCGCTAGCACAGATACGCAGTATTTT; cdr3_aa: CAWNPLVASTDTQYF
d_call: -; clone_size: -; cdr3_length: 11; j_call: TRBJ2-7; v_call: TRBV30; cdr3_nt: TGTGCCTGGAGTGTACTCGACGAGCAGTACTTC; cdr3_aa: CAWSVLDEQYF
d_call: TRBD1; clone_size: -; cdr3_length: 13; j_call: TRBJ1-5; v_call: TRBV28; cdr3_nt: TGTGCCAGCCGGGGACAGATCAATCAGCCCCAGCATTTT; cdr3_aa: CASRGQINQPQHF
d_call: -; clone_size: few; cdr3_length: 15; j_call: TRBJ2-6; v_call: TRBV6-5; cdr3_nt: TGTGCCAGCAGTTACGGGGGCTCTGGGGCCAACGTCCTGACTTTC; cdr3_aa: CASSYGGSGANVLTF
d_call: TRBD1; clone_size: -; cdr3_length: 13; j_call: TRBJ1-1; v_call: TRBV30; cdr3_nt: TGTGCCTGGAGTGGACAGGGTATCACTGAAGCTTTCTTT; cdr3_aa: CAWSGQGITEAFF
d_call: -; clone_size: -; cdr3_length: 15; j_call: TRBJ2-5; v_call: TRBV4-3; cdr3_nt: TGCGCCAGCAGCCAGGGTGGGCGGACAGAAGAGACCCAGTACTTC; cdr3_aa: CASSQGGRTEETQYF
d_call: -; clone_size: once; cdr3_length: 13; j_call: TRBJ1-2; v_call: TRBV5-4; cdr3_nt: TGTGCCAGCAGCTTGGACAGGAGTTATGGCTACACCTTC; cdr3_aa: CASSLDRSYGYTF
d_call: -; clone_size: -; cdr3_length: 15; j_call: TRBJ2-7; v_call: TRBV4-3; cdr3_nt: TGCGCCAGCAGCCAAGATTCGGGACACCTCTACGAGCAGTACTTC; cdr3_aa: CASSQDSGHLYEQYF
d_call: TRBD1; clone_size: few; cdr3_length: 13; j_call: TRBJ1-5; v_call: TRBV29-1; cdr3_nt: TGCAGCGCCGGGACAGGGAGGGATCAGCCCCAGCATTTT; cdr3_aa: CSAGTGRDQPQHF
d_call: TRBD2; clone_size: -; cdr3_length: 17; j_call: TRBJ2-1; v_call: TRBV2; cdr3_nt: TGTGCCAGCAGTGGGACTAGCGGGACCAACTACTACAATGAGCAGTTCTTC; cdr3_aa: CASSGTSGTNYYNEQFF
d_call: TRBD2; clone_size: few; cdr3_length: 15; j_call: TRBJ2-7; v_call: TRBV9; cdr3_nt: TGTGCCAGCAGCGTAGCCTCGACTAGCGGGAGCGAGCAGTACTTC; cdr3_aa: CASSVASTSGSEQYF
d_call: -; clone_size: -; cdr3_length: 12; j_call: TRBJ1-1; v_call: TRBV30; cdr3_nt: TGTGCCTGGAGTGTTGACACCACTGAAGCTTTCTTT; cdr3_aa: CAWSVDTTEAFF
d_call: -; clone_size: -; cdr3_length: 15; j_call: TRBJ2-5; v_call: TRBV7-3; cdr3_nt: TGTGCCAGCAGCTTAACCTTCGGGAGCCAAGAGACCCAGTACTTC; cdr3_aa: CASSLTFGSQETQYF
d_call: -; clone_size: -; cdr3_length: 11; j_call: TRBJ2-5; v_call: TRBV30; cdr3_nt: TGTGCCTGGAGTGTACGGGAGACCCAGTACTTC; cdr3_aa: CAWSVRETQYF
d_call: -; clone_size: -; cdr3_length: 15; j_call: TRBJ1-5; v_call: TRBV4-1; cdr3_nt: TGCGCCAGCAGCCATCAACAGGCGAACAATCAGCCCCAGCATTTT; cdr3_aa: CASSHQQANNQPQHF
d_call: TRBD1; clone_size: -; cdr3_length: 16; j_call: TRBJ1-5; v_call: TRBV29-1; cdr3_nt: TGCAGCGTCGCCGGAGCCGGGGACAGGGGGCTCCAAGCCCAGCATTTT; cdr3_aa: CSVAGAGDRGLQAQHF
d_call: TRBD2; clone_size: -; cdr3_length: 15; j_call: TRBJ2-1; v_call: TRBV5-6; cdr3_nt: TGTGCCAGCAGCTTGGGAACGGGAGGGGCGTCCGAGCAGTTCTTC; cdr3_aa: CASSLGTGGASEQFF
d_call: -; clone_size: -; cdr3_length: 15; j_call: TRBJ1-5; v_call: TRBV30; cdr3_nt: TGTGCCTGGAGTCCCCCCCGATGGGGCAATCAGCCCCAGCATTTT; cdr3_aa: CAWSPPRWGNQPQHF
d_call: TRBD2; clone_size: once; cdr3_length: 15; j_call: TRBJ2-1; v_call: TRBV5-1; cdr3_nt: TGCGCCAGCAGCTTGGTGATCGTACTAGCGAATGAGCAGTTCTTC; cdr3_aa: CASSLVIVLANEQFF
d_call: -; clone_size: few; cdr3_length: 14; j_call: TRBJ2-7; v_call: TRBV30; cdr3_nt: TGTGCCTGGAGTGTAAATACGGGCTCCTACGAGCAGTACTTC; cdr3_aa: CAWSVNTGSYEQYF
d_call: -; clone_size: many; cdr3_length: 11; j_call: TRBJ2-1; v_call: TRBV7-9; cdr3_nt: TGTGCCAGCAGCTTTCGGGTCGAGCAGTTCTTC; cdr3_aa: CASSFRVEQFF
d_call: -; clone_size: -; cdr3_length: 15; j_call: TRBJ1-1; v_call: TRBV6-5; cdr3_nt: TGTGCCAGCAGCCGCCGGCCGACAGGAAACACTGAAGCTTTCTTT; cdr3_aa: CASSRRPTGNTEAFF
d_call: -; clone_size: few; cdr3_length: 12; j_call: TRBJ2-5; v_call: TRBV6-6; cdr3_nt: TGTGCCAGCAGATCAAACCAAGAGACCCAGTACTTC; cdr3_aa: CASRSNQETQYF
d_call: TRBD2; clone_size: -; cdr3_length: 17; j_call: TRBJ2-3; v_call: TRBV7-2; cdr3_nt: TGTGCCAGCAGCCCCCGACTAGGCGGGAGTGCGGCAGATACGCAGTATTTT; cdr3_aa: CASSPRLGGSAADTQYF
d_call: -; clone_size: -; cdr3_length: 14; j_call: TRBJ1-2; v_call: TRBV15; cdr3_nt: TGTGCCACCAGCAGAGAGCGGGAAAACTATGGCTACACCTTC; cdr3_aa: CATSRERENYGYTF
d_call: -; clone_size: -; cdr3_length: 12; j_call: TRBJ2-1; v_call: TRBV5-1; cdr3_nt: TGCGCCAGCAGCTTGGTTGGGGATGAGCAGTTCTTC; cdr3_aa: CASSLVGDEQFF
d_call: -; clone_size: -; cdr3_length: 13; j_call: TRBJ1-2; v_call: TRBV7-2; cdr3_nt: TGTGCCAGCAGCTTTACAGGATTCTATGGCTACACCTTC; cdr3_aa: CASSFTGFYGYTF
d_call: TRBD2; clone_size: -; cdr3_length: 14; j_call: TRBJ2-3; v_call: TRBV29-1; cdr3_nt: TGCAGCACCAGGACTAGCGGGAGCACAGATACGCAGTATTTT; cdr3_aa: CSTRTSGSTDTQYF
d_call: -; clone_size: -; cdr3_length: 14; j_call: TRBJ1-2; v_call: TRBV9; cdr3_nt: TGTGCCAGCAGCGCCTCGACAGCAAACTATGGCTACACCTTC; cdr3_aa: CASSASTANYGYTF
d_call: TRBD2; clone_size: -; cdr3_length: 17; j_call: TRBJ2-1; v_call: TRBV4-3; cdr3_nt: TGCGCCAGCAGCCAAGGATCAAGCGGGAGTTTTGAGAATGAGCAGTTCTTC; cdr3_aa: CASSQGSSGSFENEQFF